A single sample gave rise to the 32 T cell receptor beta chains below, sequenced in a study of T cell changes during pregnancy in multiple sclerosis. Here immunoSEQ multiplex PCR was the method, and the copy in TCRdb shows in-frame clones only, minus some. The table has about 36,000 clones, 92% seen once. Specimen: PBMCs (not recorded whether the cells were cultured). These receptors were obtained from a female donor with multiple sclerosis, enrolled in a pregnancy study.

This clone has only one observation. V gene TRBV6-4 combines with J gene TRBJ1-1; 7 bases are shared with TRBD1. V dropped 1 base and J dropped 4; count of bases not matched to a gene: 0. The CDR3 loop spans 13 amino acids. The germline gives CDR1 MRHNA, CDR2 SNTAGT. CDR3 sequence: CASSDYRGTEAFF. CDR3 DNA sequence: TGTGCCAGCAGTGACTACAGGGGCACTGAAGCTTTCTTT.

The gene calls are TRBV6-5 and TRBJ1-1, with D uncertain. Germline V gene sequence: CDR1 MNHEY, CDR2 SVGAGI. The CDR3 has 13 residues. V lost 5 bases and J lost 1, with 8 bases in between. CDR3 region: CASSRVTNTEAFF. CDR3 in DNA: TGTGCCAGCAGTAGGGTGACGAACACTGAAGCTTTCTTT.

The J gene is TRBJ1-2, the V gene TRBV6-5; tentative D call: TRBD1 (5 bases). CDR1 is MNHEY and CDR2 is SVGAGI in the germline V gene. The CDR3 consists of 15 residues. The V end lost 6 bases, the J end lost 1 base, and 15 bases lay between the germline ends. CDR3 amino acids: CASSPQGGDNYGYTF. CDR3 DNA: TGTGCCAGCAGCCCTCAGGGTGGAGATAACTATGGCTACACCTTC.

This clone appeared a single time. V usage is TRBV2 and J usage is TRBJ2-5; D not resolved. The CDR3 has 13 residues. V was shortened by 3 bases and J by 6 bases, with 11 bases between the two germline ends. Germline V gives CDR1 SNHLY, CDR2 FYNNEI. DNA for the CDR3: TGTGCCAGCAGTGAGGCAAATGGGAAGACCCAGTACTTC. It is translated as CASSEANGKTQYF.

The V call is TRBV10-3, the J call TRBJ1-2; 9 nucleotides match TRBD1. Germline trimming cut 0 bases from V and 5 bases from J; bases unmatched to any gene: 4. The germline CDR1 and CDR2 sequences are ENHRY and SYGVKD. CDR3 size: 15 residues. The CDR3 is CAISESGQGQYGYTF. The CDR3 nucleotides are TGTGCCATCAGTGAGTCGGGACAGGGCCAATATGGCTACACCTTC.

This sequence joins TRBV18 and TRBJ1-1; unclear D gene. Germline assignment: CDR1 KGHSH and CDR2 LQKENI. The ends were cut back, 5 bases at V and 1 base at J, with 20 bases in the middle. This CDR3 contains 17 residues. Written as DNA, the CDR3 is TGTGCCAGCTCATCAGTCCTCTTCTCAAACAAGAACACTGAAGCTTTCTTT. Amino acids: CASSSVLFSNKNTEAFF.

The chain links TRBV13 to TRBJ2-3; the D is unclear. V lost 0 bases and J 2 bases, leaving 6 bases between the germline ends. The CDR3 consists of 14 residues. Germline values: CDR1 PRHDT, CDR2 FYEKMQ (reference sequence). The CDR3 bases are TGTGCCAGCAGCTTAGGACAACCCACAGATACGCAGTATTTT. Translated, it gives CASSLGQPTDTQYF. The variable domain in full, with the rest retrieved from reference TRBV13 and TRBJ2-3, is AAGVIQSPRHLIKEKRETATLKCYPIPRHDTVYWYQQGPGQDPQFLISFYEKMQSDKGSIPDRFSAQQFSDYHSELNMSSLELGDSALYFCASSLGQPTDTQYFGPGTRLTVL.

A few counts support this clone. V is TRBV29-1 and J is TRBJ2-6, with D perhaps TRBD1 or TRBD2 (5 bases each). Per the germline V gene, CDR1 is SQVTM and CDR2 is ANQGSEA. V was shortened by 4 bases and J by 2 bases, with 15 bases between the two germline ends. The CDR3 sequence is 16 residues long. The CDR3 region has the DNA TGCAGCGTTGGTTTTGGGACGGGCGCTGGGGCCAACGTCCTGACTTTC. This sequence encodes CSVGFGTGAGANVLTF.

This sequence joins TRBV2 and TRBJ2-7; either TRBD1 or TRBD2 may supply D (6 bases each). Between the trimmed V and J ends, which lost 6 bases and 2 bases, there was a span of 23 bases. Germline assignment: CDR1 SNHLY and CDR2 FYNNEI. The CDR3 is 17 residues long. CDR3 sequence: CASSRRGPGEKPYEQYF. The DNA for the CDR3 is TGTGCCAGCAGCCGCCGGGGGCCAGGGGAGAAACCCTACGAGCAGTACTTC. Full variable domain (missing parts from reference TRBV2 and TRBJ2-7): EPEVTQTPSHQVTQMGQEVILRCVPISNHLYFYWYRQILGQKVEFLVSFYNNEISEKSEIFDDQFSVERPDGSNFTLKIRSTKLEDSAMYFCASSRRGPGEKPYEQYFGPGTRLTVT.

The gene calls are TRBV27 and TRBJ2-1; TRBD1 or TRBD2 may be the D gene (5 bases each). Germline V gives CDR1 MNHEY, CDR2 SMNVEV (reference sequence). This CDR3 comprises 15 residues. With 7 bases removed from V and 2 bases from J, the gap between germline ends came to 15 bases. The CDR3 nucleotides read TGTGCCAGCAACCCATCCGGGGCCCCCTACAATGAGCAGTTCTTC. Protein product: CASNPSGAPYNEQFF.

The chain uses TRBV2 and TRBJ2-7; 12 nucleotides agree with TRBD2. This CDR3 is built from 14 residues. Germline-derived CDR1 and CDR2 are SNHLY and FYNNEI. With V trimmed by 7 bases and J by 2 bases, 3 bases remained unmatched. CDR3 protein: CASKTSGGTYEQYF. The CDR3 DNA follows: TGTGCCAGCAAGACTAGCGGGGGTACCTACGAGCAGTACTTC.

The chain is built from TRBV19 and TRBJ2-7, with TRBD1 as a possible D gene (6 bases). Trimming stripped 4 bases from V and 2 bases from J, with 12 bases between. The length of the CDR3 is 14 residues. Per the germline V gene, CDR1 is LNHDA and CDR2 is SQIVND (reference sequence). Here the CDR3 DNA reads TGTGCCAGTAGTAGTCGGACAGACGCCTACGAGCAGTACTTC. Translation: CASSSRTDAYEQYF.

The chain has TRBV30 and TRBJ2-7; D uncertain. This CDR3 is 11 amino acids long. V lost 4 bases and J 1 base, leaving 5 bases between the germline ends. Germline CDR1 reads GTSNPN; CDR2 reads SVGIG (reference sequence). CDR3 sequence reads: CAWTDSYEQYF. The CDR3 bases are TGTGCCTGGACAGATTCCTACGAGCAGTACTTC.

The chain carries TRBV4-1 and TRBJ1-5; D gene uncertain. Looked up from germline, CDR1 is MGHRA and CDR2 is YSYEKL. This CDR3 has 15 amino acids. V lost 1 base, J lost 5 bases, and 12 bases lay in between. CDR3 coding DNA: TGCGCCAGCAGCCAAGGTTCATCAGGAGATCAGCCCCAGCATTTT. This gives the protein CASSQGSSGDQPQHF.

V and J are TRBV5-6 and TRBJ1-2; 7 bases match TRBD1. The length of the CDR3 is 14 residues. The J segment lost 3 bases and the V segment lost 2 bases, leaving 4 bases of the junction unmatched. Germline V gives CDR1 SGHDT, CDR2 YYEEEE. The CDR3 DNA sequence: TGTGCCAGCAGCTTCAACAGGGGAGACTATGGCTACACCTTC. Protein sequence: CASSFNRGDYGYTF.

This chain connects TRBV21-1 to TRBJ1-2; the D segment call TRBD1 is taken from the table without a DNA check. TRBV21-1 is shown as a pseudogene. The CDR3 spans 14 residues. CDR3 DNA: TGTGCCAGCACGGGGACAGGGGAACGGGATGGCTACACCTTC. Protein product: CASTGTGERDGYTF.

This rearrangement joins TRBV6-5 to TRBJ2-7, with 10 bases aligning to TRBD2. Germline V gene sequence: CDR1 MNHEY, CDR2 SVGAGI. V was pared by 10 bases and J by 5 bases, with 5 bases of the junction left unmatched. This CDR3 region has 12 residues. In DNA form, the CDR3 reads TGTGCCAACCGGGGACTAGCGCACGAGCAGTACTTC. Translation gives CANRGLAHEQYF.

The chain links TRBV11-2 to TRBJ2-5; no clear D gene. V was cut by 1 base and J by 3 bases, with 6 bases left in between. This CDR3 region has 13 residues. Germline V gene data show CDR1 as SGHAT and CDR2 as FQNNGV. CDR3 DNA: TGTGCCAGCAGCTTAGGTGGAAAAGAGACCCAGTACTTC. This codes for CASSLGGKETQYF.

This clone was observed once. This chain uses TRBV30 with TRBJ1-4, with no clear D. The germline CDR1 and CDR2 sequences are GTSNPN and SVGIG (reference sequence). The CDR3 extends over 11 amino acids. V was trimmed by 5 bases and J by 6 bases, leaving 7 bases between them. CDR3 nucleotides: TGTGCCTGGCAAAGGGATGAAAAACTGTTTTTT. Amino acids: CAWQRDEKLFF.

The chain combines TRBV7-9 with TRBJ2-7, with D uncertain. This CDR3 is 13 amino acids long. Deletions cut 5 bases from V and 0 bases from J, with 8 bases between. Germline V gene data show CDR1 as SEHNR and CDR2 as FQNEAQ (reference sequence). CDR3 region: CASSPGPSYEQYF. In nucleotides, the CDR3 is TGTGCCAGCAGCCCGGGCCCCTCCTACGAGCAGTACTTC.

The chain uses TRBV7-3 and TRBJ2-6; D remains ambiguous. Trimming took off 1 base at V and 4 bases at J, with 17 bases between the two ends. Germline V gene sequence: CDR1 SGHTA, CDR2 FQGTGA. The CDR3 runs 18 residues. CDR3 bases: TGTGCCAGCAGCTTAAATGCCCGACGCGGTAGCGGGGCCAACGTCCTGACTTTC. This gives the protein CASSLNARRGSGANVLTF.

This chain joins TRBV7-9 and TRBJ2-3; no clear D. Trimming left V 8 bases short and J 6 bases short, with 15 bases between. The CDR3 has 13 amino acids. Germline V gene data show CDR1 as SEHNR and CDR2 as FQNEAQ (reference sequence). The CDR3 bases are TGTGCCAGCGGGCACAAGTCGGAGGATACGCAGTATTTT. Protein sequence: CASGHKSEDTQYF.

The V and J genes are TRBV12-5 and TRBJ1-3, with TRBD1 matching 8 bases. V was pared by 5 bases and J by 0 bases, with 3 bases of the junction left unmatched. The CDR3 is 15 residues long. The germline CDR1 and CDR2 sequences are LGHNT and FRNRAP. The CDR3 loop reads CASGIGTGSGNTIYF. In DNA form, the CDR3 reads TGTGCTAGTGGTATAGGGACAGGCTCTGGAAACACCATATATTTT.

The V and J genes are TRBV23-1 and TRBJ2-7, with TRBD1 as a possible D gene (5 bases). TRBV23-1 is recorded as an ORF, its role being uncertain. This CDR3 contains 14 residues. V was trimmed by 4 bases and J by 3 bases, leaving 13 bases between them. The CDR3 bases are TGCGCCAGCAGTCGCGCCAGGGTCTTCTACGAGCAGTACTTC. Its translation: CASSRARVFYEQYF.

The chain carries TRBV7-6 and TRBJ2-1; either TRBD1 or TRBD2 may supply D (5 bases each). V was pared by 5 bases and J by 5 bases, with 13 bases between. The CDR3 runs to 14 residues. In germline, CDR1 is SGHVS, CDR2 FNYEAQ. The CDR3 loop reads CASSTRGPDNEQFF. Written as DNA, the CDR3 is TGTGCCAGCAGCACAAGGGGACCTGACAATGAGCAGTTCTTC.

The chain combines TRBV9 with TRBJ1-3, with D perhaps TRBD1 (5 bases). The length of the CDR3 is 17 residues. V gave up 1 base and J gave up 4 bases, with 18 bases separating them. Germline V gene lookup returns CDR1 SGDLS and CDR2 YYNGEE. This CDR3 is CASSVSGPGLSGNTIYF. In nucleotides, the CDR3 is TGTGCCAGCAGCGTATCGGGACCGGGACTGTCAGGAAACACCATATATTTT.

The chain recombines TRBV6-6 with TRBJ1-5; possibly TRBD1 for D (6 bases). V lost 2 bases, J lost 4 bases, and 15 bases lay in between. The CDR3 length is 16 residues. The germline CDR1 and CDR2 sequences are MNHNY and SVGAGI (reference sequence). The CDR3: CASSYPGGTFNQPQHF. The DNA of the CDR3 is TGTGCCAGCAGTTACCCGGGGGGGACATTTAATCAGCCCCAGCATTTT.

This chain connects TRBV18 to TRBJ2-7; D is undetermined. The germline V gene encodes CDR1 KGHSH and CDR2 LQKENI. This CDR3 spans 14 amino acids. V was trimmed by 3 bases and J by 3 bases, leaving 12 bases between them. CDR3 sequence: CASSPQSLGYEQYF. The CDR3 bases are TGTGCCAGCTCACCCCAATCGTTGGGCTACGAGCAGTACTTC.

This chain uses TRBV29-1 with TRBJ2-7; D call uncertain. With 7 bases removed from V and 2 bases from J, the gap between germline ends came to 15 bases. Germline V gene sequence: CDR1 SQVTM, CDR2 ANQGSEA. The CDR3 has 13 residues. The chain's CDR3 is CSAIRSGAYEQYF. The CDR3 DNA sequence: TGCAGCGCCATCCGGAGTGGGGCCTACGAGCAGTACTTC.

CDR3 in DNA: TGTGCCAGCAGCCAAGGTTTGGGACGGATTACTAACTATGGCTACACCTTC. This sequence encodes CASSQGLGRITNYGYTF. The J gene is TRBJ1-2, the V gene TRBV4-2; D might be TRBD1 (5 bases). The ends were cut back, 1 base at V and 0 bases at J, with 15 bases in the middle. The CDR3 contains 17 residues. Germline V CDR1 and CDR2: LGHNA, YNFKEQ.

The V and J genes are TRBV2 and TRBJ1-3; 8 bases match TRBD1. The CDR3 spans 13 residues. Germline V gene lookup returns CDR1 SNHLY and CDR2 FYNNEI. Losses at the gene ends were 7 bases for V and 7 bases for J; bases not matched to a gene: 6. CDR3 in DNA: TGTGCCAGCAACGCGGACAGGGCCAACACCATATATTTT. This translates into CASNADRANTIYF.

This clone was recorded only once. The rearrangement links TRBV14 to TRBJ2-7; 7 bases line up with TRBD2. V trimming: 3 bases; J trimming: 3 bases; junction bases outside the gene matches: 11. The CDR3 is made up of 16 amino acids. The germline V gene encodes CDR1 SGHDN and CDR2 FVKESK. In DNA form, the CDR3 reads TGTGCCAGCAGCCATCGCGGCGGGAGATCGGTCTACGAGCAGTACTTC. Encoded protein: CASSHRGGRSVYEQYF.